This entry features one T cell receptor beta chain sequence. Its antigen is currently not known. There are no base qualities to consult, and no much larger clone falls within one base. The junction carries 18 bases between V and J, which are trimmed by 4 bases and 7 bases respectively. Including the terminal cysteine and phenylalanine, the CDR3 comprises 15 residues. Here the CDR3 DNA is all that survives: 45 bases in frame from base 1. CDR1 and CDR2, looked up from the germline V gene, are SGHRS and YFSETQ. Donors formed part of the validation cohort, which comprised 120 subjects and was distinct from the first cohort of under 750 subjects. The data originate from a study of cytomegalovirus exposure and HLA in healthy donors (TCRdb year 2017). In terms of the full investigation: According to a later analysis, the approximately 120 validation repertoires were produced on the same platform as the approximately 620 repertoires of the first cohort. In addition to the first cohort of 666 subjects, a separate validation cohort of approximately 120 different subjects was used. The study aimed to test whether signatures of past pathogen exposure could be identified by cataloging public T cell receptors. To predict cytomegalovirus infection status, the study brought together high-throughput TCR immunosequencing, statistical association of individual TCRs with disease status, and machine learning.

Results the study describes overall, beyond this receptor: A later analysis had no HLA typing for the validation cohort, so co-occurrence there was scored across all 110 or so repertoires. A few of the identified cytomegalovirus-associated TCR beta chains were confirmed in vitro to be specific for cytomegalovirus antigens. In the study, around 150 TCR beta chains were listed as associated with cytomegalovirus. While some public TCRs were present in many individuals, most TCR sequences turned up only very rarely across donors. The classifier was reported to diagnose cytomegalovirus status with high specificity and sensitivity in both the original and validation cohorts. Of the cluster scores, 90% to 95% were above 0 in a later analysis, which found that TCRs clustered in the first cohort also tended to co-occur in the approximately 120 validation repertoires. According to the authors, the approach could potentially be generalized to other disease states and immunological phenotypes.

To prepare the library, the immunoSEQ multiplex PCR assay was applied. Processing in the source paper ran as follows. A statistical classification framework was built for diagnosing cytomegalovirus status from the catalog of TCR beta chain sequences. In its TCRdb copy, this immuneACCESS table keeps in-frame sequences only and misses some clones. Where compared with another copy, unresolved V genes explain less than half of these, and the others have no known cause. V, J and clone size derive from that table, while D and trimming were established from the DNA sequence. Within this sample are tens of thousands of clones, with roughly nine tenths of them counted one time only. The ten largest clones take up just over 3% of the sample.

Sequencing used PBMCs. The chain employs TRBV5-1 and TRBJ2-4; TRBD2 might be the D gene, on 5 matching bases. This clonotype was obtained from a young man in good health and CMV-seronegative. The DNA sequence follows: TGCGCCAGCAGCGCCAGCGGAGCCTTTGCTAACATTCAGTACTTC. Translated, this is CASSASGAFANIQYF.